This T cell receptor beta chain originates from a study of T cell responses to AZD1222 COVID-19 vaccine. Study details: Pooled together were second doses at about 4 or about 12 weeks.

V lost 5 bases and J lost 0, with 8 bases in between. CDR1 and CDR2 from the germline V gene are SGHTA and FQGTGA. The CDR3 is 14 residues long. Findings and limits, study-wide: Seropositive AZD1222 recipients at baseline numbered only 5 to 7.

Libraries were prepared by immunoSEQ multiplex PCR; TCRdb keeps only in-frame clonotypes and omits some of them. This table has 200,000 or so clones, approximately 86% appearing once. This clone was detected once. Antigen specificity is unknown. The specimen was peripheral blood, collected on day 0 of AZD1222 vaccination. The V call is TRBV7-3, the J call TRBJ1-3; D gene uncertain. This sequence was found in an adult in good health. This CDR3 is CASSHGSSGNTIYF. The DNA for the CDR3 is TGTGCCAGCAGCCACGGATCCTCTGGAAACACCATATATTTT. Full variable domain (rest looked up from reference TRBV7-3 and TRBJ1-3): GAGVSQTPSNKVTEKGKYVELRCDPISGHTALYWYRQSLGQGPEFLIYFQGTGAADDSGLPNDRFFAVRPEGSVSTLKIQRTERGDSAVYLCASSHGSSGNTIYFGEGSWLTVV.